This T cell receptor (beta chain) was identified during a study of long-term antiretroviral therapy in people with HIV. Sequencing relied on immunoSEQ assay v3.0, run at survey level. This table comes from immunoSEQ multiplex PCR, and its TCRdb copy is limited to in-frame clones, with some not included. The sample has about 29,000 clones; about 82% are singletons. The CDR3 is 11 residues long. Deletions cut 5 bases from V and 5 bases from J, with 6 bases between. Germline V CDR1 and CDR2: SQVTM, ANQGSEA. This specimen consisted of unsorted PBMCs, obtained 3 years after starting antiretroviral therapy. The genes are TRBV29-1 and TRBJ2-2; D is undetermined. This clonotype was sampled from a middle-aged man with HIV. The CDR3 loop is CSVFGTGELFF. CDR3 DNA sequence: TGCAGCGTTTTTGGGACCGGGGAGCTGTTTTTT.